These T cell receptor beta chains were read from a single sample in a study of T cells of healthy individuals. TCRdb passed the 5' RACE reads through MiXCR, listing each CDR3 protein once. Among about 82,000 distinct CDR3 sequences, about 5% were seen once, and the ten largest hold approximately 8%. These TCRs come from a female donor in good health. Both conserved end residues are part of each CDR3. The D gene is left open where the match is weak. Clone size is stated in some rows and not others, as once, few, many or a class when expanded.

size,V,length,D,J,DNA,CDR3
.,TRBV6-2/TRBV6-3,14,.,TRBJ1-1,TGTGCCAGCAGCTGGGGGGGCCTGAACACTGAAGCTTTCTTT,CASSWGGLNTEAFF
many,TRBV7-2,13,.,TRBJ2-6,TGTGCCAGCAGCCCCGTCGGGGCCAACGTCCTGACTTTC,CASSPVGANVLTF
many,TRBV7-2,16,.,TRBJ1-4,TGTGCCAGCAGCTTTGGGGCAGCCACAACTAATGAAAAACTGTTTTTT,CASSFGAATTNEKLFF
many,TRBV6-2/TRBV6-3,16,TRBD1,TRBJ2-3,TGTGCCAGCAGTCCGTCGACAGGGACCTTCACAGATACGCAGTATTTT,CASSPSTGTFTDTQYF
many,TRBV7-2,17,TRBD1,TRBJ2-7,TGTGCCAGCAGCTTAGGCCCGAGGACAGGGGGGAGATCCGAGCAGTACTTC,CASSLGPRTGGRSEQYF
many,TRBV4-3,17,.,TRBJ2-3,TGCGCCAGCAGCCAAGGGGAGCCAAGAGAGGACACAGATACGCAGTATTTT,CASSQGEPREDTDTQYF
many,TRBV13,16,.,TRBJ2-7,TGTGCCAGCAGCTCCCCCTCCTTGCGCGGGACGTACGAGCAGTACTTC,CASSSPSLRGTYEQYF
.,TRBV30,15,TRBD2,TRBJ2-3,TGTGCCTGGAGTGTAGCGGGAGATGTCACAGATACGCAGTATTTT,CAWSVAGDVTDTQYF
many,TRBV6-2/TRBV6-3,16,TRBD2,TRBJ2-1,TGTGCCAGCAGTTCCGAGCGGGAGGGCCGGTACTATGAGCAGTTCTTC,CASSSEREGRYYEQFF
.,TRBV9,12,.,TRBJ2-7,TGTGCCAGCAGCGGGTCCCCGAATGAGCAGTACTTC,CASSGSPNEQYF
many,TRBV14,15,TRBD1,TRBJ1-6,TGTGCCAGCAGCCAAGCCGGGACAGGGCGAACACCCCTCCACTTT,CASSQAGTGRTPLHF
few,TRBV4-3,15,.,TRBJ2-7,TGCGCCAGCAGCCAAACGGTCAGGGTGGAGTACGAGCAGTACTTC,CASSQTVRVEYEQYF
few,TRBV6-5,17,.,TRBJ1-2,TGTGCCACTAAGGGGGGCCGGGATCTCTCTTTCAACTATGGCTACACCTTC,CATKGGRDLSFNYGYTF
many,TRBV7-2,12,.,TRBJ2-3,TGTGCTTCCAGGGGGGACACAGATACGCAGTATTTT,CASRGDTDTQYF
many,TRBV12-3/TRBV12-4,13,.,TRBJ2-7,TGTGCCAGCAGTCCCCAATCGGAATACGAGCAGTACTTC,CASSPQSEYEQYF
many,TRBV12-3/TRBV12-4,15,TRBD2,TRBJ2-1,TGTGCCAGCAGTGTAGGCGGGGGGGCCTACAATGAGCAGTTCTTC,CASSVGGGAYNEQFF
.,TRBV6-2/TRBV6-3,13,.,TRBJ2-2,TGTGCCAGCAGTTACGCTGAAACCGGGGAGCTGTTTTTT,CASSYAETGELFF
many,TRBV30,14,.,TRBJ1-2,TGTGCCTGGAGTGTACTCGGGCCCCCGGGGGGCTACACCTTC,CAWSVLGPPGGYTF
.,TRBV30,12,.,TRBJ1-1,TGTGCCTGGAATGTTCCTGCTTCTGAAGCTTTCTTT,CAWNVPASEAFF
many,TRBV7-2,19,.,TRBJ2-7,TGTGCCAGCAGCTGGGAGGGGGTGGTGGCGGGGCTTTCCACCTACGAGCAGTACTTC,CASSWEGVVAGLSTYEQYF
many,TRBV25-1,13,.,TRBJ2-7,TGTGCCAGCAGTGAACATCCGGCCTACGAGCAGTACTTC,CASSEHPAYEQYF
many,TRBV20-1,14,.,TRBJ2-7,TGCAGTGCTAGAGATCAGGGGACATCCTACGAGCAGTACTTC,CSARDQGTSYEQYF
many,TRBV15,13,.,TRBJ1-5,TGTGCCACCAGCAGAGATTTTAATCAGCCCCAGCATTTT,CATSRDFNQPQHF
many,TRBV20-1,21,TRBD2,TRBJ2-1,TGCAGTGCTAGAGCTGCGGGGCAGCACGGGGGGAGGCTTAGCTCCTACAATGAGCAGTTCTTC,CSARAAGQHGGRLSSYNEQFF
many,TRBV20-1,15,.,TRBJ2-1,TGCAGTGCTCTAACTGGAGGCTACCCCTACAATGAGCAGTTCTTC,CSALTGGYPYNEQFF
few,TRBV24-1,15,TRBD1,TRBJ1-2,TGTGCCACCAGTGATTCGGGGACAGGGACCTATGGCTACACCTTC,CATSDSGTGTYGYTF
many,TRBV2,14,.,TRBJ2-3,TGTGCCAGCAGGAACGGAACGCTCTCAGATACGCAGTATTTT,CASRNGTLSDTQYF
few,TRBV27,15,TRBD1,TRBJ2-1,TGTGCCAGCAGTCCCTCCGGGACAGAGTACAATGAGCAGTTCTTC,CASSPSGTEYNEQFF
many,TRBV4-3,15,.,TRBJ1-6,TGCGCCAGCAGCCAAGAATCCAGGGGTAATTCACCCCTCCACTTT,CASSQESRGNSPLHF
many,TRBV3-1,15,TRBD2,TRBJ2-1,TGTGCCAGCAGCCCCGGGACTACATCCTACAATGAGCAGTTCTTC,CASSPGTTSYNEQFF
few,TRBV7-9,14,.,TRBJ2-5,TGTGCCAGCAGCTTATTACAGGCCCAAGAGACCCAGTACTTC,CASSLLQAQETQYF
.,TRBV12-3/TRBV12-4,12,.,TRBJ2-7,TGTGCCAGCACGCCCTCCTTGGGCGAGCAGTACTTC,CASTPSLGEQYF
many,TRBV4-3,22,TRBD2,TRBJ2-4,TGCGCCAGCAGCCAAGATCCCCCCCGTCCGGGACTAGCGGGAGGGCCAGGAAACATTCAGTACTTC,CASSQDPPRPGLAGGPGNIQYF
many,TRBV6-5,18,.,TRBJ1-6,TGTGCCAGCAGTTACTCCATACCGGGTCTCTCCTATAATTCACCCCTCCACTTT,CASSYSIPGLSYNSPLHF
.,TRBV6-6,16,.,TRBJ1-2,TGTGCCAGCAGATTTTCCAGGGAAGGGAATAACTATGGCTACACCTTC,CASRFSREGNNYGYTF
few,TRBV6-2/TRBV6-3,14,.,TRBJ1-2,TGTGCCAGCGTCTCACACGGGGATGACTATGGCTACACCTTC,CASVSHGDDYGYTF
many,TRBV28,15,.,TRBJ1-1,TGTGCCAGCAGTTTTGTAAGGGCACTGAACACTGAAGCTTTCTTT,CASSFVRALNTEAFF
many,TRBV7-8,14,TRBD1,TRBJ1-1,TGTGCCAGCAGCTTAGAGGCAGGGGGAACTGAAGCTTTCTTT,CASSLEAGGTEAFF
few,TRBV11-1,14,.,TRBJ2-5,TGTGCCAGCAGCACGACAGGCTGGGAAGAGACCCAGTACTTC,CASSTTGWEETQYF
many,TRBV6-5,15,.,TRBJ1-1,TGTGCCAGCAGTTATAACGGACAAATGAACACTGAAGCTTTCTTT,CASSYNGQMNTEAFF
many,TRBV11-1,19,TRBD2,TRBJ2-3,TGTGCCAGCAGCCCCCAACTAGCGGGAGGATCCCAGACGGCAGATACGCAGTATTTT,CASSPQLAGGSQTADTQYF
.,TRBV7-9,19,.,TRBJ2-4,TGTGCCAGCAGCGGAGGGGTGGAGGTTAATCCCATAGCCAAAAACATTCAGTACTTC,CASSGGVEVNPIAKNIQYF
many,TRBV14,16,.,TRBJ1-5,TGTGCCAGCAGCCAAGAGGCAAGGGTCAGGAATCAGCCCCAGCATTTT,CASSQEARVRNQPQHF
many,TRBV19,16,.,TRBJ1-5,TGTGCCAGTAGTATTTCCAGGGCTAGAGGCAATCAGCCCCAGCATTTT,CASSISRARGNQPQHF
many,TRBV7-2,14,.,TRBJ1-1,TGTGCCAGCAGCGTTCAGGGAATCAACACTGAAGCTTTCTTT,CASSVQGINTEAFF
many,TRBV25-1,17,TRBD2,TRBJ2-1,TGTGCCAGCAGTGATCTCCTTACTAGCGGGAGGCTCTATGAGCAGTTCTTC,CASSDLLTSGRLYEQFF
few,TRBV7-9,16,.,TRBJ2-3,TGTGCCAGCAGCCGTTCCCCGGGACCGGTCACAGATACGCAGTATTTT,CASSRSPGPVTDTQYF
many,TRBV6-5,13,TRBD1,TRBJ1-1,TGTGCCAGCAGTTACAAGCAGGGGGTTGAAGCTTTCTTT,CASSYKQGVEAFF
many,TRBV18,15,.,TRBJ1-2,TGTGCCAGCTCACCACCGGGTCTGGAAGGGGAAAGCTACACCTTC,CASSPPGLEGESYTF
few,TRBV6-6,15,.,TRBJ2-1,TGTGCCAGCAGTGGTGGGACTGTCTCCTACAATGAGCAGTTCTTC,CASSGGTVSYNEQFF
many,TRBV6-5,14,.,TRBJ2-3,TGTGCCAGCAGTTATACTAGGCGCACAGATACGCAGTATTTT,CASSYTRRTDTQYF
many,TRBV4-2,15,TRBD2,TRBJ2-1,TGTGCCAGCAGCCAGAGCGGGAGCTCCTACAATGAGCAGTTCTTC,CASSQSGSSYNEQFF
few,TRBV20-1,13,.,TRBJ2-1,TGCAGTGCTAGTAACGTTGACTCCCCCGAGCAGTTCTTC,CSASNVDSPEQFF
many,TRBV27,13,TRBD2,TRBJ2-5,TGTGCCAGCAGCCAAGCGGGAGTTGAGACCCAGTACTTC,CASSQAGVETQYF
many,TRBV30,13,.,TRBJ1-2,TGTGCCTGGAGTAGAGACAGGAACTATGGCTACACCTTC,CAWSRDRNYGYTF
many,TRBV28,15,TRBD1,TRBJ2-7,TGTGCCAGCAGTTTAGGGACAGCCTCTCGAGGGGAGCAGTACTTC,CASSLGTASRGEQYF
few,TRBV29-1,14,.,TRBJ2-1,TGCAGCGCTGCCGTGGGAAGCTCCTACAATGAGCAGTTCTTC,CSAAVGSSYNEQFF
many,TRBV29-1,15,.,TRBJ1-5,TGCAGCGTCGGTCTGCAGGGCAGTAGCAATCAGCCCCAGCATTTT,CSVGLQGSSNQPQHF